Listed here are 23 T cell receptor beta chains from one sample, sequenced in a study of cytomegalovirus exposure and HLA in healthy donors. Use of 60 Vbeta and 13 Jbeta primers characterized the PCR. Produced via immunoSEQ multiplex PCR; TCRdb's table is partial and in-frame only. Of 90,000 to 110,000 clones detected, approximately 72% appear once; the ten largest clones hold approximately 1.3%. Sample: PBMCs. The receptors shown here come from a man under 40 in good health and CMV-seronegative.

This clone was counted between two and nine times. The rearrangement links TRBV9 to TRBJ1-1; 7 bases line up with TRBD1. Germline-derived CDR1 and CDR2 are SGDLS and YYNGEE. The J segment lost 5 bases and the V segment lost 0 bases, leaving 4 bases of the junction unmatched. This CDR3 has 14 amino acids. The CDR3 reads CASSVGDRVTEAFF. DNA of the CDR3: TGTGCCAGCAGCGTAGGCGACAGGGTAACTGAAGCTTTCTTT.

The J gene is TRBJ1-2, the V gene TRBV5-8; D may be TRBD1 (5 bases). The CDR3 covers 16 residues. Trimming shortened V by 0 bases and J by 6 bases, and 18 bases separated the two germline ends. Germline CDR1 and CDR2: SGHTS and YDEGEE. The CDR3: CASSLAFIGREDGYTF. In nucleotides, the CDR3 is TGTGCCAGCAGCTTGGCTTTCATCGGCAGGGAGGATGGCTACACCTTC. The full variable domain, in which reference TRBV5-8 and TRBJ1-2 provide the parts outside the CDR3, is EAGVTQSPTHLIKTRGQQATLRCSPISGHTSVYWYQQALGLGLQFLLWYDEGEERNRGNFPPRFSGRQFPNYSSELNVNALELEDSALYLCASSLAFIGREDGYTFGSGTRLTVV.

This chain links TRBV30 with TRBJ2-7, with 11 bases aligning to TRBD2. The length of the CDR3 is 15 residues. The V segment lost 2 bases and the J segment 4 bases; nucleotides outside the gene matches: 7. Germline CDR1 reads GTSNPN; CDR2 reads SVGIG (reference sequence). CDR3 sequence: CAWSKYSGRAYEQYF. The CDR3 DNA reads TGTGCCTGGAGTAAATATAGCGGGAGGGCTTACGAGCAGTACTTC.

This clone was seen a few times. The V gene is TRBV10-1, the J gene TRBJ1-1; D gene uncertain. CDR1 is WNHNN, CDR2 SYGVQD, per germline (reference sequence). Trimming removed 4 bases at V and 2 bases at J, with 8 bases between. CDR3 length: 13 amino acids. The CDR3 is CASSVKPNTEAFF. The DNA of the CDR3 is TGCGCCAGCAGTGTGAAGCCAAACACTGAAGCTTTCTTT.

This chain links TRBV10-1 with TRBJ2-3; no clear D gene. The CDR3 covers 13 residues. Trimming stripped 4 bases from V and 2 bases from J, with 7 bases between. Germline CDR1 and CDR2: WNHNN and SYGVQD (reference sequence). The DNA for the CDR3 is TGCGCCAGCAGTGGGGCAGCCACAGATACGCAGTATTTT. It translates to CASSGAATDTQYF.

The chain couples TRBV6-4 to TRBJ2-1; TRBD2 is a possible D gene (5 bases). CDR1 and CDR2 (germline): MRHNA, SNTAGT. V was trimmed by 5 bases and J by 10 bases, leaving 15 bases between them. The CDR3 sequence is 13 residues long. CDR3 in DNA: TGTGCCAGCAGTCCCCGGCTCCGCGGGGAGCAGTTCTTC. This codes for CASSPRLRGEQFF.

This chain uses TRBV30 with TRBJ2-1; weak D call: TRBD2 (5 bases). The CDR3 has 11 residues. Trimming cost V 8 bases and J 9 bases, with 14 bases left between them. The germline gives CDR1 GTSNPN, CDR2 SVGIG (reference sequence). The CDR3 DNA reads TGTGCCATCACTAGTTCCGCTGAGCAGTTCTTC. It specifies CAITSSAEQFF.

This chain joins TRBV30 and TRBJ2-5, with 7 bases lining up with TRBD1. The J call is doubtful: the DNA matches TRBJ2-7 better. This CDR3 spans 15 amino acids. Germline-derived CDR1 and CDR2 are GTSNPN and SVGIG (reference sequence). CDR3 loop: CAWMSPGQKIHEQYF. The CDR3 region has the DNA TGTGCCTGGATGAGCCCGGGACAGAAGATACACGAGCAGTACTTC.

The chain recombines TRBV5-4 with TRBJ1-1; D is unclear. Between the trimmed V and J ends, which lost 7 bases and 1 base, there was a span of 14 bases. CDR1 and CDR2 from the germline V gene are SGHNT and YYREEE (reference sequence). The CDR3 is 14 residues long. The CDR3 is CASGLGRGNTEAFF. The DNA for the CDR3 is TGTGCCAGCGGTCTGGGCCGGGGGAACACTGAAGCTTTCTTT.

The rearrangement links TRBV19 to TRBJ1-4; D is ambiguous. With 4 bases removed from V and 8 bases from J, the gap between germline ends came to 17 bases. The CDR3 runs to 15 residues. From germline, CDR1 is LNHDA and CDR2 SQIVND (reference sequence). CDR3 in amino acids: CASSKNGRRPEKLFF. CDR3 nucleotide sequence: TGTGCCAGTAGTAAAAATGGCAGGAGGCCGGAAAAACTGTTTTTT.

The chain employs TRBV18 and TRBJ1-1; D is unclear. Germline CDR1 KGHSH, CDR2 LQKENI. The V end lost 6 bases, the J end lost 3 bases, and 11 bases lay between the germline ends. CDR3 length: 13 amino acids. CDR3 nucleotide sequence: TGTGCCAGCTCTGGGCGGGCGGACACTGAAGCTTTCTTT. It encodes CASSGRADTEAFF. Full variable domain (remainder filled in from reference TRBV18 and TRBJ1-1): NAGVMQNPRHLVRRRGQEARLRCSPMKGHSHVYWYRQLPEEGLKFMVYLQKENIIDESGMPKERFSAEFPKEGPSILRIQQVVRGDSAAYFCASSGRADTEAFFGQGTRLTVV.

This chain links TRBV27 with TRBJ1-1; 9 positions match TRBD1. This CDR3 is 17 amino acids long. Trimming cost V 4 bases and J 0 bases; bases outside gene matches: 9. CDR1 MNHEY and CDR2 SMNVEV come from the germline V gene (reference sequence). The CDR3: CASSSTGGWGMNTEAFF. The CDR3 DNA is TGTGCCAGCAGTTCCACAGGGGGCTGGGGTATGAACACTGAAGCTTTCTTT.

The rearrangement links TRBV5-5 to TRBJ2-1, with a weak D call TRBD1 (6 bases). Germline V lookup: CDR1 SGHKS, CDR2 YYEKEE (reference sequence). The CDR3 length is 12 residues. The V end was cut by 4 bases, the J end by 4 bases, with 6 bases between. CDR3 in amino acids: CASSGQYNEQFF. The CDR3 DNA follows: TGTGCCAGCAGCGGACAGTACAATGAGCAGTTCTTC. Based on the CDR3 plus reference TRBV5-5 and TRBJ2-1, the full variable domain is DAGVTQSPTHLIKTRGQQVTLRCSPISGHKSVSWYQQVLGQGPQFIFQYYEKEERGRGNFPDRFSARQFPNYSSELNVNALLLGDSALYLCASSGQYNEQFFGPGTRLTVL.

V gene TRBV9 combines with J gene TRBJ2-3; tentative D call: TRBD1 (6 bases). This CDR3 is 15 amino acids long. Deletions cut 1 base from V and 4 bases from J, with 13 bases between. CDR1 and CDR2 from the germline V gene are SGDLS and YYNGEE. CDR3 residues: CASSVHQGLADTQYF. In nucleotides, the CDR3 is TGTGCCAGCAGCGTACATCAGGGGTTGGCAGATACGCAGTATTTT.

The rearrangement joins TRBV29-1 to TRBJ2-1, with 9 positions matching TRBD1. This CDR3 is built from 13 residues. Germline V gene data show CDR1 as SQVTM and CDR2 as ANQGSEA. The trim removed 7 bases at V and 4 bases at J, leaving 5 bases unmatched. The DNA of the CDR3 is TGCAGCGGGGGACAGGGATTTTACAATGAGCAGTTCTTC. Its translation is CSGGQGFYNEQFF.

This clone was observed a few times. The CDR3 loop reads CAISGKLAGGRVEQYF. CDR3 in DNA: TGTGCCATCAGTGGAAAACTAGCGGGAGGGCGAGTGGAGCAGTACTTC. This chain connects TRBV10-3 to TRBJ2-7, with 13 bases matching TRBD2. Germline trimming cut 4 bases from V and 7 bases from J; bases unmatched to any gene: 10. From germline, CDR1 is ENHRY and CDR2 SYGVKD. The CDR3 runs to 16 residues.

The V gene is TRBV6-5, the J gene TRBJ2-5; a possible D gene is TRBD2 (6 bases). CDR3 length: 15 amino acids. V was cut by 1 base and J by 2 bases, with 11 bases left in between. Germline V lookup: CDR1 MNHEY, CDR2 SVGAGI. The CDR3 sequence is CASSYFPGTQETQYF. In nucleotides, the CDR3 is TGTGCCAGCAGTTACTTTCCAGGGACTCAAGAGACCCAGTACTTC.

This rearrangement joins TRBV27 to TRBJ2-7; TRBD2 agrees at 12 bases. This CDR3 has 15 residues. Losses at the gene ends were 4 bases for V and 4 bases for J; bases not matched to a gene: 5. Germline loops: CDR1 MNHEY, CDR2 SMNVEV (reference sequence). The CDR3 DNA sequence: TGTGCCAGCAGTTCTAGCGGGGGGGCCGGATACGAGCAGTACTTC. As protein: CASSSSGGAGYEQYF.

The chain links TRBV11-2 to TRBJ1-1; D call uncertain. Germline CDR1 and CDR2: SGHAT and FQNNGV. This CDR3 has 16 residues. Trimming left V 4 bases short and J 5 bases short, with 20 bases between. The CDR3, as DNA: TGTGCCAGCAGCTCTCCTCAATCCGGGGTCCGTACTGAAGCTTTCTTT. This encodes CASSSPQSGVRTEAFF.

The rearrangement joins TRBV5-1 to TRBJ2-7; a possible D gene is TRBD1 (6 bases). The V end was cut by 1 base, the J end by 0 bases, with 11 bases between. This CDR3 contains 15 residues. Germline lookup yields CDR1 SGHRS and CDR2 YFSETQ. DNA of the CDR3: TGCGCCAGCAGCTTGCTTCAGGGGAGCTCCTACGAGCAGTACTTC. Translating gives CASSLLQGSSYEQYF. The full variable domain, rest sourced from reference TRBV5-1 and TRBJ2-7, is KAGVTQTPRYLIKTRGQQVTLSCSPISGHRSVSWYQQTPGQGLQFLFEYFSETQRNKGNFPGRFSGRQFSNSRSEMNVSTLELGDSALYLCASSLLQGSSYEQYFGPGTRLTVT.

The CDR3: CASSQEAGARTEAFF. In nucleotides, the CDR3 is TGCGCCAGCAGCCAAGAAGCAGGGGCCCGCACTGAAGCTTTCTTT. The rearrangement links TRBV4-3 to TRBJ1-1; D is perhaps TRBD1 (6 bases). This CDR3 has 15 residues. With 0 bases removed from V and 4 bases from J, the gap between germline ends came to 12 bases. Germline loops: CDR1 LGHNA, CDR2 YSLEER.

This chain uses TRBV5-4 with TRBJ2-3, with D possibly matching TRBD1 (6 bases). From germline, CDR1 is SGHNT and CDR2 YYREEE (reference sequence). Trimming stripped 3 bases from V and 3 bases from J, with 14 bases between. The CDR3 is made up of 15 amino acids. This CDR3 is CASSYDYRETDTQYF. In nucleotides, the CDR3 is TGTGCCAGCAGCTACGACTACAGGGAGACAGATACGCAGTATTTT. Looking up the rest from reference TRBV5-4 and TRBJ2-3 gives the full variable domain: ETGVTQSPTHLIKTRGQQVTLRCSSQSGHNTVSWYQQALGQGPQFIFQYYREEENGRGNFPPRFSGLQFPNYSSELNVNALELDDSALYLCASSYDYRETDTQYFGPGTRLTVL.

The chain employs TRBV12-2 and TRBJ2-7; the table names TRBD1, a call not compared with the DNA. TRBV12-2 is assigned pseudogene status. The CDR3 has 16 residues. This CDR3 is CASRLGTGNKIYEQYF. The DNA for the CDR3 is TGTGCAAGTCGCTTAGGGACAGGAAACAAGATCTACGAGCAGTACTTC.